This is a list of T cell receptor beta chains from one sample in a study of CD8 T cells in ankylosing spondylitis. Each CDR3 protein is one row after TCRdb ran MiXCR on the 5' RACE reads. This table has over 130,000 distinct CDR3 sequences, under 45% appearing once. The sample comprised synovial fluid, either unsorted or a sorted T cell fraction (not recorded which). The receptors were sampled from a male donor with ankylosing spondylitis. CDR3s include the opening cysteine and the closing phenylalanine or tryptophan. D genes are given only for firm matches. Size is stated for part of the rows, as once, few or many counts, or as a class when the clone is expanded.

J | size | D | V | DNA | CDR3
TRBJ1-2 | many | TRBD1 | TRBV11-2 | TGTGCCAGCAGCTCCAAGGCGACAGGGGGCGACTACACCTTC | CASSSKATGGDYTF
TRBJ2-1 | NA | NA | TRBV4-1 | TGCGCCAGCAGCCAAGATCCGCAGTACAATGAGCAGTTCTTC | CASSQDPQYNEQFF
TRBJ2-7 | few | NA | TRBV15 | TGTGCCACCAGCAGAGATCAGGGAAGCTACTACGAGCAGTACTTC | CATSRDQGSYYEQYF
TRBJ2-1 | many | TRBD2 | TRBV4-2 | TGTGCCAGCGCCGTAAGGGGGGATAGCGGGGGTTCAGACAATGAGCAGTTCTTC | CASAVRGDSGGSDNEQFF
TRBJ2-1 | NA | TRBD2 | TRBV12-3/TRBV12-4 | TGTGCCAGCAGTGCCCTGGCGGGGGGCCCTATTGAGCAGTTCTTC | CASSALAGGPIEQFF
TRBJ2-1 | NA | TRBD2 | TRBV27 | TGTGCCAGCAGTTTACTAGCGGGGGCACCAATGGCCGAGCAGTTCTTC | CASSLLAGAPMAEQFF
TRBJ2-1 | NA | TRBD2 | TRBV4-1 | TGCGCCAGCAGCCAAGGCGGGGGACCCTACAATGAGCAGTTCTTC | CASSQGGGPYNEQFF
TRBJ1-1 | NA | NA | TRBV27 | TGTGCCAGCAGTTCCCGGCCGGGGAACACTGAAGCTTTCTTT | CASSSRPGNTEAFF
TRBJ1-6 | few | NA | TRBV18 | TGTGCCAGCTCACCTTCATGGGACACTAATTCACCCCTCCACTTT | CASSPSWDTNSPLHF
TRBJ2-2 | NA | TRBD2 | TRBV24-1 | TGTGCCACCATGGACTCGGGACTAGCGGGATTTTGGAACACCGGGGAGCTGTTTTTT | CATMDSGLAGFWNTGELFF
TRBJ2-3 | NA | TRBD1 | TRBV2 | TGTGCCAGCAGTGAAGCCGCGAGACAGGGAGGCACAGATACGCAGTATTTT | CASSEAARQGGTDTQYF
TRBJ2-5 | few | TRBD1 | TRBV13 | TGTGCCAGCAGCTCCCCCGGGACAGTTCAAGAGACCCAGTACTTC | CASSSPGTVQETQYF
TRBJ1-2 | NA | TRBD1 | TRBV7-9 | TGTGCCAGCAGCTTAACTCGTAGGGGGCTTGGGCATGGCTACACCTTC | CASSLTRRGLGHGYTF
TRBJ2-3 | NA | TRBD2 | TRBV3-1 | TGTGCCAGCAGCCAAGAGACCTTAGCGGGAATCAACACAGATACGCAGTATTTT | CASSQETLAGINTDTQYF
TRBJ2-5 | few | NA | TRBV7-9 | TGTGCCAGCAGCTTAGTCCCCAGGGACCAAGAGACCCAGTACTTC | CASSLVPRDQETQYF
TRBJ2-1 | NA | NA | TRBV12-3/TRBV12-4 | TGTGCCAGCAGTTACACCCTCGATGAGCAGTTCTTC | CASSYTLDEQFF
TRBJ1-2 | NA | NA | TRBV12-3/TRBV12-4 | TGTGCCAGCAGTTTTAGTCCGGGACATGCCCTCTATGGCTACGGCTACACCTTC | CASSFSPGHALYGYGYTF
TRBJ2-1 | NA | NA | TRBV6-1 | TGTGCCAGCAACCAGGCCTATGAGCAGTTCTTC | CASNQAYEQFF
TRBJ2-7 | NA | NA | TRBV4-2 | TGTGCCAGCAGCCAAGCTGGTCTAGCGTACGAGCAGTACTTC | CASSQAGLAYEQYF
TRBJ1-5 | few | NA | TRBV12-3/TRBV12-4 | TGTGCCAGCACCCGGTCCGGAGCTGATAGCAATCAGCCCCAGCATTTT | CASTRSGADSNQPQHF
TRBJ2-1 | once | TRBD2 | TRBV2 | TGTGCCAGCAGTCCACCCCGACTAGCTACCACGAAGGTGCATGAGCAGTTCTTC | CASSPPRLATTKVHEQFF
TRBJ1-5 | NA | NA | TRBV12-3/TRBV12-4 | TGTGCCAGCAGTTCTAGGGTAGGCAATCAGCCCCAGCATTTT | CASSSRVGNQPQHF
TRBJ1-4 | NA | TRBD1 | TRBV28 | TGTGCCAGCAGTTTAGCTATGGGACAGGGAGGAGAGGCAACTAATGAAAAACTGTTTTTT | CASSLAMGQGGEATNEKLFF
TRBJ2-1 | NA | TRBD1 | TRBV13 | TGTGCCAGCCTCAGGGGGCCAGACCGAAACTACAATGAGCAGTTCTTC | CASLRGPDRNYNEQFF
TRBJ2-7 | once | TRBD1 | TRBV5-6 | TGTGCCAGCAGCTTGGCTGGGACAGGAGCCTACGAGCAGTACTTC | CASSLAGTGAYEQYF
TRBJ2-2 | NA | TRBD1 | TRBV6-1 | TGTGCCAGCAGCCCCGGGACAGGGCAGTACGGGGAGCTGTTTTTT | CASSPGTGQYGELFF
TRBJ2-7 | NA | TRBD1 | TRBV6-1 | TGTGCCAGCAGCTGGGGACAGGGCCCCTACGAGCAGTACTTC | CASSWGQGPYEQYF
TRBJ1-1 | NA | NA | TRBV12-3/TRBV12-4 | TGTGCCAGCAGTTTATTCTACCGGACTGAAGCTTTCTTT | CASSLFYRTEAFF
TRBJ2-7 | NA | TRBD1 | TRBV12-3/TRBV12-4 | TGTGCCAGCAGTTTTGTCCTGGACAGGGGTTACGAGCAGTACTTC | CASSFVLDRGYEQYF
TRBJ2-1 | NA | NA | TRBV7-3 | TGTGCCAGCAGCTCGACACTTAGCGGAAAAAACAATGAGCAGTTCTTC | CASSSTLSGKNNEQFF
TRBJ2-2 | NA | NA | TRBV6-5 | TGTGCCAGCAGTTGGGGTTTCACCGGGGAGCTGTTTTTT | CASSWGFTGELFF
TRBJ2-7 | many | TRBD1 | TRBV5-1 | TGCGCCAGCAGCTTGGAGTCTGGGGACAGCTACGAGCAGTACTTC | CASSLESGDSYEQYF
TRBJ1-5 | few | NA | TRBV4-2 | TGTGCCAGCAGCCAAGACCTGGGGCAGGGCAATCAGCCCCAGCATTTT | CASSQDLGQGNQPQHF
TRBJ2-7 | NA | TRBD2 | TRBV27 | TGTGCCAGCAGAGGACTAGCGGGACCTTACGAGCAGTACTTC | CASRGLAGPYEQYF
TRBJ1-4 | NA | TRBD1 | TRBV13 | TGTGCCAGCAGCGAAACAGGGGGGGAGGAAAAACTGTTTTTT | CASSETGGEEKLFF
TRBJ1-1 | few | NA | TRBV6-5 | TGTGCCAGCAGTTACTCGAGGATGGGGGGGGTGAACACTGAAGCTTTCTTT | CASSYSRMGGVNTEAFF
TRBJ2-7 | many | NA | TRBV4-1 | TGCGCCAGCAGCCCCCTGGGGGACATAGGCAACGAGCAGTACTTC | CASSPLGDIGNEQYF